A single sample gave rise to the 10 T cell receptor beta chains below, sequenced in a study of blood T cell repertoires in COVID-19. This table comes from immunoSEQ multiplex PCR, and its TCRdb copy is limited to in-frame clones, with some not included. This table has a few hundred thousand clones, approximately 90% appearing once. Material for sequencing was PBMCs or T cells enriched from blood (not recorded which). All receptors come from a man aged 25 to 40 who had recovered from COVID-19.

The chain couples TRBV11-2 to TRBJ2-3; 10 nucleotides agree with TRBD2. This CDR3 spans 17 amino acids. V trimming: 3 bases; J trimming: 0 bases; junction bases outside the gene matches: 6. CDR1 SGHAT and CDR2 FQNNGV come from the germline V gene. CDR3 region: CASSLASGGSSTDTQYF. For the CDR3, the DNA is TGTGCCAGCAGCTTGGCTAGCGGGGGATCTAGCACAGATACGCAGTATTTT.

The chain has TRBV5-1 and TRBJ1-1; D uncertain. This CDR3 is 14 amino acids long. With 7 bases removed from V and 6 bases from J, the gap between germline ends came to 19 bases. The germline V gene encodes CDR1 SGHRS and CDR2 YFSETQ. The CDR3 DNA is TGCGCCAGCGCGGGGTGGAACCACGGGCCTGAAGCTTTCTTT. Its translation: CASAGWNHGPEAFF.

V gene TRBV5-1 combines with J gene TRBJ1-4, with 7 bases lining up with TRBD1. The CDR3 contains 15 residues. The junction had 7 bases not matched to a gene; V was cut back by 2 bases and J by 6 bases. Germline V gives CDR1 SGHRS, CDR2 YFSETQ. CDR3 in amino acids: CASSFSDRRDEKLFF. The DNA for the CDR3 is TGCGCCAGCAGCTTTTCGGACAGGAGGGATGAAAAACTGTTTTTT. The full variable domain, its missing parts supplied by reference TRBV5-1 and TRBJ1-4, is KAGVTQTPRYLIKTRGQQVTLSCSPISGHRSVSWYQQTPGQGLQFLFEYFSETQRNKGNFPGRFSGRQFSNSRSEMNVSTLELGDSALYLCASSFSDRRDEKLFFGSGTQLSVL.

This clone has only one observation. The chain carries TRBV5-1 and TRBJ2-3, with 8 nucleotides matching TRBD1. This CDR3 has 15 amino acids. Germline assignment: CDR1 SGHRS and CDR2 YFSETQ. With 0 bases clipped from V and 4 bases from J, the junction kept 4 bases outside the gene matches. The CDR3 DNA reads TGCGCCAGCAGCTTGGAGTCAGGGGGCGCAGATACGCAGTATTTT. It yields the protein CASSLESGGADTQYF. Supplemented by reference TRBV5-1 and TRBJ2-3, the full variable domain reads KAGVTQTPRYLIKTRGQQVTLSCSPISGHRSVSWYQQTPGQGLQFLFEYFSETQRNKGNFPGRFSGRQFSNSRSEMNVSTLELGDSALYLCASSLESGGADTQYFGPGTRLTVL.

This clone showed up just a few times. In DNA form, the CDR3 reads TGTGCCAGCAGCTTAGGGGACAGGGGTGAAAAACTGTTTTTT. It is translated as CASSLGDRGEKLFF. V is TRBV7-9 and J is TRBJ1-4; 10 bases map to TRBD1. The V and J ends lost 1 base and 7 bases, in that order; junction bases with no gene match: 0. In germline, CDR1 is SEHNR, CDR2 FQNEAQ (reference sequence). The CDR3 extends over 14 amino acids.

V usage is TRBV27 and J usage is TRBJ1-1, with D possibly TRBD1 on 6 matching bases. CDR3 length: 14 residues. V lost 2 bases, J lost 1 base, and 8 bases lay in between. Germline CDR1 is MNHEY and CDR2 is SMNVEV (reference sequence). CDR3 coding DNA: TGTGCCAGCAGTTTACAGGGGACGAACACTGAAGCTTTCTTT. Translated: CASSLQGTNTEAFF.

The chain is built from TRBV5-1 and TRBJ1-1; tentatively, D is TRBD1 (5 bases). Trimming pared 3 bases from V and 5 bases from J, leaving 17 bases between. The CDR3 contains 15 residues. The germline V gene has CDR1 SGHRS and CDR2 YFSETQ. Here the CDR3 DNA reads TGCGCCAGCAGCTCGGTCCCAACAGGTGGGACTGAAGCTTTCTTT. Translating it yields CASSSVPTGGTEAFF.

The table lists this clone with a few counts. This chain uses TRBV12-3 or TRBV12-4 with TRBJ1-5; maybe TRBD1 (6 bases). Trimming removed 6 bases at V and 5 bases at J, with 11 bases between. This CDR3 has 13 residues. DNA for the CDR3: TGTGCCAGCAGGCCACAGGGCCATCAGCCCCAGCATTTT. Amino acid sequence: CASRPQGHQPQHF.

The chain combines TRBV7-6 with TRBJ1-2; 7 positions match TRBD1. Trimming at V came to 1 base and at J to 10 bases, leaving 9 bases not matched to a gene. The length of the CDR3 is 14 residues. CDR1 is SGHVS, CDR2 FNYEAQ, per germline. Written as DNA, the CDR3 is TGTGCCAGCAGCTTAGGGGCCACAGGGGATGACTACACCTTC. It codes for CASSLGATGDDYTF.

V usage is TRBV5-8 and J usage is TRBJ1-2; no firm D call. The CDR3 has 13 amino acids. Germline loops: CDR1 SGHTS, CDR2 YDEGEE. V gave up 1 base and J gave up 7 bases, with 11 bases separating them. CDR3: CASSLREMRGYTF. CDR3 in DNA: TGTGCCAGCAGCTTGCGCGAAATGCGTGGCTACACCTTC.